The clone carrying this TCR beta chain has a handful of counts. The sample belongs to a study of blood T cell repertoires in COVID-19. Overall study context: Sample material is recorded as cDNA or gDNA derived from T cells, B-cell-depleted T cells, or PBMCs.

Per the study methods: For nucleated cells, counts were estimated from reference gene primer amplification. Clones were read by immunoSEQ multiplex PCR, and TCRdb kept only the in-frame ones, dropping some. V, J and clone size are those of that table, while D and trimming were read from the DNA. The sample holds 150,000 or so clones; approximately 92% are singletons and the top ten take about 5%. Trimming cost V 3 bases and J 0 bases, with 19 bases left between them. There are 18 residues in the CDR3. Germline-derived CDR1 and CDR2 are SGHNT and YYREEE (reference sequence). The chain combines TRBV5-4 with TRBJ2-1; D possibly corresponds to TRBD2 (6 bases). Sequenced material: peripheral blood. The sequence was obtained from a woman aged 45-60 years with acute or convalescent COVID-19. DNA for the CDR3: TGTGCCAGCAGCTCTAAAGGAGGGGCAGGAAGCTCCTACAATGAGCAGTTCTTC. Translation gives CASSSKGGAGSSYNEQFF.